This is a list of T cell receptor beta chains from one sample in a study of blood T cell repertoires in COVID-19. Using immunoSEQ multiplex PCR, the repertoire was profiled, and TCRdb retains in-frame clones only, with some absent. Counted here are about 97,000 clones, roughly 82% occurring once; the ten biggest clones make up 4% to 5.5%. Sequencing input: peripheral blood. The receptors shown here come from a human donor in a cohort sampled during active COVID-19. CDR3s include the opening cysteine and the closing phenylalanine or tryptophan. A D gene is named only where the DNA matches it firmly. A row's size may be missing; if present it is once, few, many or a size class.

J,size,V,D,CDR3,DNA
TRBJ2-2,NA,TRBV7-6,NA,CASSLVTRGANTGELFF,TGTGCCAGCAGCTTAGTCACCAGGGGGGCGAACACCGGGGAGCTGTTTTTT
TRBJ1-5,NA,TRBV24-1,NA,CATSDLQSRGHDQPQHF,TGTGCCACCAGTGATTTGCAAAGCAGGGGACACGATCAGCCCCAGCATTTT
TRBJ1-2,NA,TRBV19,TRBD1,CASSLNGQGGYGYTF,TGTGCCAGTAGTTTGAACGGACAGGGGGGATATGGCTACACCTTC
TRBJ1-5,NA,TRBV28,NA,CASSEANQPQHF,TGTGCCAGCAGCGAGGCAAATCAGCCCCAGCATTTT
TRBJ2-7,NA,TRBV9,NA,CASSVFSSSYEQYF,TGTGCCAGCAGCGTTTTTAGCAGCTCCTACGAGCAGTACTTC
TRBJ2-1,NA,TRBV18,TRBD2,CASSLRTSSYNEQFF,TGTGCCAGCTCACTGAGGACTAGCTCCTACAATGAGCAGTTCTTC
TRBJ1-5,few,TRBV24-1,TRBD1,CATSDPAGQGNQPQHF,TGTGCCACCAGTGACCCCGCGGGACAGGGGAATCAGCCCCAGCATTTT
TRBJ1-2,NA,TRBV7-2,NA,CASSLGAGYTF,TGTGCCAGCAGCTTAGGCGCTGGCTACACCTTC
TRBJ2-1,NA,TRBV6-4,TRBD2,CASSDWTSGGTYNEQFF,TGTGCCAGCAGTGACTGGACTAGCGGGGGGACCTACAATGAGCAGTTCTTC
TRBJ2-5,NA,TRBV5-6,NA,CASSLGEAQYF,TGTGCCAGCAGTTTGGGGGAGGCCCAGTACTTC
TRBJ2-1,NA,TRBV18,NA,CASSPNRASYNEQFF,TGTGCCAGCTCACCTAACAGGGCATCCTACAATGAGCAGTTCTTC
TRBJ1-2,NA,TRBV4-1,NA,CASSLVQGDGYTF,TGCGCCAGCAGCCTAGTACAGGGTGATGGCTACACCTTC
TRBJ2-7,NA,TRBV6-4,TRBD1,CASSVDRGAYEQYF,TGTGCCAGCAGTGTGGACAGGGGAGCCTACGAGCAGTACTTC
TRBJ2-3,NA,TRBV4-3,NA,CASSQVVQSTDTQYF,TGCGCCAGCAGCCAAGTGGTACAGAGCACAGATACGCAGTATTTT
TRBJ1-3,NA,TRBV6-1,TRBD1,CASSVIPGQSGNTIYF,TGTGCCAGCAGTGTAATCCCGGGACAGTCTGGAAACACCATATATTTT
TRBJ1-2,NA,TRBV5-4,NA,CASGGGDYGYTF,TGTGCCAGCGGAGGGGGGGATTATGGCTACACCTTC
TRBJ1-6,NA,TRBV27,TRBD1,CASSSGQGRNSPLHF,TGTGCCAGCAGTTCGGGACAGGGGAGAAATTCACCCCTCCACTTT
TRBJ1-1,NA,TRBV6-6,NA,CASSYSFGTGAFF,TGTGCCAGCAGTTACTCGTTCGGGACTGGAGCTTTCTTT
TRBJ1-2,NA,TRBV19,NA,CASSTTVIGPYTF,TGTGCCAGTAGTACGACAGTCATCGGGCCCTACACCTTC
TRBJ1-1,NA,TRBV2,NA,CASSKDRHTEAFF,TGTGCCAGCAGTAAGGACAGACACACTGAAGCTTTCTTT
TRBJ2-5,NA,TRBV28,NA,CASTTSSRETQYF,TGTGCCAGCACGACGTCCTCTAGGGAGACCCAGTACTTC
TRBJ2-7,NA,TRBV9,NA,CASSVAAPGEQYF,TGTGCCAGCAGCGTAGCGGCTCCGGGGGAGCAGTACTTC
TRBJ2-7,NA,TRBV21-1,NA,CPATYREVRQYF,TGTCCAGCGACATACAGGGAAGTAAGGCAGTACTTC
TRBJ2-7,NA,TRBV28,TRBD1,CASSPRRTGSYEQYF,TGTGCCAGCAGTCCCCGGCGGACAGGATCCTACGAGCAGTACTTC
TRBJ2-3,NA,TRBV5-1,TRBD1,CASSLLGQGAADTQYF,TGCGCCAGCAGCTTGTTGGGCCAGGGGGCAGCAGATACGCAGTATTTT
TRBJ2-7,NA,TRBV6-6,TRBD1,CASRNRQGAYEQYF,TGTGCCAGCCGCAATCGTCAGGGGGCCTACGAGCAGTACTTC
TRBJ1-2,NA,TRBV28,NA,CASRSAGGNYGYTF,TGTGCCAGCAGGAGCGCCGGGGGTAACTATGGCTACACCTTC
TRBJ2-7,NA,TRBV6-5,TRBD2,CASTLAGSSYEQYF,TGTGCCAGCACTCTAGCGGGGAGCTCCTACGAGCAGTACTTC
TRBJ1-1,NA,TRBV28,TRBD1,CASSFRSGQGKAEAFF,TGTGCCAGCAGTTTCCGCTCCGGACAGGGGAAGGCTGAAGCTTTCTTT
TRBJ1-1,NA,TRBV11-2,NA,CASSFRTEAFF,TGTGCCAGCAGCTTTCGTACTGAAGCTTTCTTT
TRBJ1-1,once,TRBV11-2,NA,CASLKGQLTEAFF,TGTGCCAGCCTTAAGGGACAACTCACTGAAGCTTTCTTT
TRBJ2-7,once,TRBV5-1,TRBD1,CASSLAGTETYEQYF,TGCGCCAGCAGCTTGGCCGGGACAGAGACCTACGAGCAGTACTTC
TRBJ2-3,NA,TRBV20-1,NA,CSALRVDTQYF,TGCAGTGCCCTGCGAGTGGATACGCAGTATTTT
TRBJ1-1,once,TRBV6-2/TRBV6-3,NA,CASSSPLGVNTEAFF,TGTGCCAGCAGTTCGCCCTTAGGGGTGAACACTGAAGCTTTCTTT
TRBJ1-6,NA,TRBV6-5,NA,CASRSAPVSSPLHF,TGTGCCAGCCGGTCCGCGCCGGTTTCTTCACCCCTCCACTTT
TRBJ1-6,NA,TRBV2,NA,CASSLVAGQNSPLHF,TGTGCCAGCAGCTTAGTGGCAGGACAGAATTCACCCCTCCACTTT
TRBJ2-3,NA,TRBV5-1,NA,CASSLQGMSTDTQYF,TGCGCCAGCAGCTTGCAGGGGATGAGCACAGATACGCAGTATTTT
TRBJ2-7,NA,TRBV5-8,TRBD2,CASSRTSYEQYF,TGTGCCAGCAGCCGGACTAGTTACGAGCAGTACTTC
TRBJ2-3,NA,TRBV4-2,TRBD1,CASSQDTASGGALAQYF,TGTGCCAGCAGCCAAGATACGGCGTCAGGGGGCGCTTTAGCGCAGTATTTT
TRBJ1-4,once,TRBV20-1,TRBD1,CSASSGQGGEKLFF,TGCAGTGCTAGTTCGGGACAGGGAGGGGAAAAACTGTTTTTT